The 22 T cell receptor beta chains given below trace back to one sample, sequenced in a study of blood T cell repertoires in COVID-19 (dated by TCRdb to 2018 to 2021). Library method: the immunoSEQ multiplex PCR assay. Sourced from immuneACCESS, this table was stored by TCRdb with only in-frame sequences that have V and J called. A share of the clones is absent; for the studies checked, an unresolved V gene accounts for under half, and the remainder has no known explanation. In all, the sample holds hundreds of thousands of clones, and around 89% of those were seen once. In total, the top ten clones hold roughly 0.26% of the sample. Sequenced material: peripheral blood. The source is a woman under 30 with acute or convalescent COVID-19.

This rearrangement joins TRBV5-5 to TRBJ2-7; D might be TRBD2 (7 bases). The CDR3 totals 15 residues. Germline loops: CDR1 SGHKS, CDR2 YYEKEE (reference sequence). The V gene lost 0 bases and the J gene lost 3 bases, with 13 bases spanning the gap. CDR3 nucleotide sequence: TGTGCCAGCAGCTTGGAATGGGGAGGGGGCTACGAGCAGTACTTC. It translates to CASSLEWGGGYEQYF.

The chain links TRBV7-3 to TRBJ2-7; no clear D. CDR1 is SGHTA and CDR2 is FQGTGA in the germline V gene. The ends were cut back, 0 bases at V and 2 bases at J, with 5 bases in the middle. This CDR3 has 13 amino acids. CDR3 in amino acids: CASSLTGAYEQYF. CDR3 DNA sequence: TGTGCCAGCAGCTTAACAGGAGCCTACGAGCAGTACTTC.

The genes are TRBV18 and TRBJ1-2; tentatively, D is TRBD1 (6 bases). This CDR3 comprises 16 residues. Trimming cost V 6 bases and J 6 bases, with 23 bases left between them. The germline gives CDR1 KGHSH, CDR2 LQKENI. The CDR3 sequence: CASSRIGGQPYDGYTF. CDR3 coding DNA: TGTGCCAGCTCCAGGATCGGAGGACAGCCTTATGATGGCTACACCTTC.

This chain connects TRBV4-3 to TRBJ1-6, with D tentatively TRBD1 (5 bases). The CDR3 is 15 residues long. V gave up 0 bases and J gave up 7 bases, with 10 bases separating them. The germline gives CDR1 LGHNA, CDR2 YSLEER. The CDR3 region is CASSQETEVNSPLHF. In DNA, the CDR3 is TGCGCCAGCAGCCAAGAGACAGAAGTGAATTCACCCCTCCACTTT.

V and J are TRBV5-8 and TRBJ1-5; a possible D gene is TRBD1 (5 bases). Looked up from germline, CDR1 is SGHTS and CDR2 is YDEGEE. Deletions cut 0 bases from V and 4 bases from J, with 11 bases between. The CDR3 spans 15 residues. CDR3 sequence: CASSLEQVLNQPQHF. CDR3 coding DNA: TGTGCCAGCAGCTTGGAACAGGTCCTTAATCAGCCCCAGCATTTT.

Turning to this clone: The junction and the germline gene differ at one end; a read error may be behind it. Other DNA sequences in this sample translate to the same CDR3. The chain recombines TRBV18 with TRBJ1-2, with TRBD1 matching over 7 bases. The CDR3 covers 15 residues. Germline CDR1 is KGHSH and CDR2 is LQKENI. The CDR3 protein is CASSPPQGSNYGYTF. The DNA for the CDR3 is TGTGCCAGCTCCCCACCACAGGGGTCTAACTATGGCTACACCTTC.

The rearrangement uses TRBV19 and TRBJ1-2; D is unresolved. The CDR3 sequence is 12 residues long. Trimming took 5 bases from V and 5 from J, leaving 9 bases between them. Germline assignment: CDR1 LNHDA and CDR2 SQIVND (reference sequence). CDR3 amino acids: CASSGSEYGYTF. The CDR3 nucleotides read TGTGCCAGTAGTGGCTCAGAATATGGCTACACCTTC.

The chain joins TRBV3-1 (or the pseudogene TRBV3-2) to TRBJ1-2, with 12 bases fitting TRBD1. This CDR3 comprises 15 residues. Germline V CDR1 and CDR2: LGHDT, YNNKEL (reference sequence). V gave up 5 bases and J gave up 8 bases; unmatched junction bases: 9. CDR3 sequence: CASSSSGTGGRGYTF. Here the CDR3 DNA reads TGTGCCAGCAGCTCTTCCGGGACAGGGGGCAGAGGCTACACCTTC.

CDR3 DNA: TGTGCCAGCAGCGCACAGGGCTACAATGAGCAGTTCTTC. Its translation: CASSAQGYNEQFF. This sequence joins TRBV9 and TRBJ2-1, with D possibly TRBD1 on 6 matching bases. CDR1 and CDR2 from the germline V gene are SGDLS and YYNGEE. Trimming removed 3 bases at V and 3 bases at J, with 7 bases between. This CDR3 has 13 amino acids.

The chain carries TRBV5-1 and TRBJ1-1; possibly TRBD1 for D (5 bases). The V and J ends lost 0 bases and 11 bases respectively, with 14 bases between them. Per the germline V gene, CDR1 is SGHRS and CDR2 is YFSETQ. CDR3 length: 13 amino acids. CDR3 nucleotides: TGCGCCAGCAGCTTGGAAGGTGGGGCGGTGGCTTTCTTT. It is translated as CASSLEGGAVAFF. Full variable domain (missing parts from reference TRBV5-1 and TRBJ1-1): KAGVTQTPRYLIKTRGQQVTLSCSPISGHRSVSWYQQTPGQGLQFLFEYFSETQRNKGNFPGRFSGRQFSNSRSEMNVSTLELGDSALYLCASSLEGGAVAFFGQGTRLTVV.

CDR3 nucleotide sequence: TGTGCCAGCAGTTTTTACCCCGGGACAGGCACTAACTATGGCTACACCTTC. It specifies CASSFYPGTGTNYGYTF. The chain employs TRBV28 and TRBJ1-2, with TRBD1 identical over 8 bases. This CDR3 has 17 amino acids. Trimming took 3 bases from V and 0 from J; bases not matched to a gene: 9. Germline loops: CDR1 MDHEN, CDR2 SYDVKM.

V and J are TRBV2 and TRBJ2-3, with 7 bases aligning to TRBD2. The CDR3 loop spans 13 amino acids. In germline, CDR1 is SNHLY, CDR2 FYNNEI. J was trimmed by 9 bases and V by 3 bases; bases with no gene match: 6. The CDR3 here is CASSESRGGTQYF. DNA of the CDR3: TGTGCCAGCAGTGAGTCAAGGGGAGGGACGCAGTATTTT. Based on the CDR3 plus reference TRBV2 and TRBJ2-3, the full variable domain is EPEVTQTPSHQVTQMGQEVILRCVPISNHLYFYWYRQILGQKVEFLVSFYNNEISEKSEIFDDQFSVERPDGSNFTLKIRSTKLEDSAMYFCASSESRGGTQYFGPGTRLTVL.

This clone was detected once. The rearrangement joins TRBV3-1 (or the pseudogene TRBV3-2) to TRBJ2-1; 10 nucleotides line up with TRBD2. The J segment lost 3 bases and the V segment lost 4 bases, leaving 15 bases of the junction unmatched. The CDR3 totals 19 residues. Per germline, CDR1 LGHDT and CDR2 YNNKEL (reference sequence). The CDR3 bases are TGTGCCAGCAGCCCTACACTAGCGGGACAGCTGGGGGGCTACAATGAGCAGTTCTTC. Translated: CASSPTLAGQLGGYNEQFF.

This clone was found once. The CDR3 is CASSDSGKANYGYTF. CDR3 DNA: TGTGCCAGCAGCGATTCAGGGAAAGCTAACTATGGCTACACCTTC. V gene TRBV2 combines with J gene TRBJ1-2, with D tentatively TRBD1 (5 bases). Germline CDR1 reads SNHLY; CDR2 reads FYNNEI. There are 15 residues in the CDR3. V was trimmed by 6 bases and J by 0 bases, leaving 14 bases between them.

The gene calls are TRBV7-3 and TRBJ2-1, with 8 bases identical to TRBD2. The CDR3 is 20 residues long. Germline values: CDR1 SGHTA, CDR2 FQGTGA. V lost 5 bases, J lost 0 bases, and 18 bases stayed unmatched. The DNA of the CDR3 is TGTGCCAGCAGCCCCCCGCCGGGACTAGGGGTGGAAAGCTCCTACAATGAGCAGTTCTTC. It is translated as CASSPPPGLGVESSYNEQFF.

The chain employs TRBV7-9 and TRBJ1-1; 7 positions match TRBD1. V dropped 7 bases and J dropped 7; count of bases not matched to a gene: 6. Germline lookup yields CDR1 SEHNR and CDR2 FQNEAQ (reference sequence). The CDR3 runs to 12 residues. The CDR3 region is CASNERDSEAFF. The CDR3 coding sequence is TGTGCCAGCAACGAGAGGGACAGTGAAGCTTTCTTT.

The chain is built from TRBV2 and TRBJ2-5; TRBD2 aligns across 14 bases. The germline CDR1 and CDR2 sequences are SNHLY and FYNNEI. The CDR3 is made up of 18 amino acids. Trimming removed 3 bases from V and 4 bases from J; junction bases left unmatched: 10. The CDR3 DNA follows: TGTGCCAGCAGTGAGGTGATAGGACTAGCGGGGGGTTCAGAGACCCAGTACTTC. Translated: CASSEVIGLAGGSETQYF. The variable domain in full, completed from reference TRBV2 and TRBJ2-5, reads EPEVTQTPSHQVTQMGQEVILRCVPISNHLYFYWYRQILGQKVEFLVSFYNNEISEKSEIFDDQFSVERPDGSNFTLKIRSTKLEDSAMYFCASSEVIGLAGGSETQYFGPGTRLLVL.

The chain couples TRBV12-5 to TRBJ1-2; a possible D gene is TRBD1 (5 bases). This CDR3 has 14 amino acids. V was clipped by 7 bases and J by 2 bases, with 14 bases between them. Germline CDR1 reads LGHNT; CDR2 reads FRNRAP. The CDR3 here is CASARGGGNYGYTF. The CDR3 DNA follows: TGTGCTAGTGCCCGTGGTGGGGGGAACTATGGCTACACCTTC. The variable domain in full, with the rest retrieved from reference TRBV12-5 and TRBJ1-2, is DARVTQTPRHKVTEMGQEVTMRCQPILGHNTVFWYRQTMMQGLELLAYFRNRAPLDDSGMPKDRFSAEMPDATLATLKIQPSEPRDSAVYFCASARGGGNYGYTFGSGTRLTVV.

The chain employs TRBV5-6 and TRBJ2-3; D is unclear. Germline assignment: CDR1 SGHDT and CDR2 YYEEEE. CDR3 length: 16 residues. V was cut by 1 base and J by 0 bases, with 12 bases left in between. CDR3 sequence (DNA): TGTGCCAGCAGCTTGAGGAGCGCCCCTAGCACAGATACGCAGTATTTT. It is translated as CASSLRSAPSTDTQYF.

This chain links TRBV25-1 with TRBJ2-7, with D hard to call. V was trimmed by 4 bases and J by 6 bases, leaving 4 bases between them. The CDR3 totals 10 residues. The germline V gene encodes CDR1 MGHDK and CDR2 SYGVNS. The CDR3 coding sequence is TGTGCCAGCAGTGGTCTCGAGCAGTACTTC. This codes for CASSGLEQYF.

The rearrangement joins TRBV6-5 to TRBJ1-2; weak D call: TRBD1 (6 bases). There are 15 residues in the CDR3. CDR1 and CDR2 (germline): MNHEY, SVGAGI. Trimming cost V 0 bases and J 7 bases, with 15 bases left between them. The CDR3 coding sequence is TGTGCCAGCAGTTACTCTTTCAGGGGTCTAATTGGCTACACCTTC. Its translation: CASSYSFRGLIGYTF.

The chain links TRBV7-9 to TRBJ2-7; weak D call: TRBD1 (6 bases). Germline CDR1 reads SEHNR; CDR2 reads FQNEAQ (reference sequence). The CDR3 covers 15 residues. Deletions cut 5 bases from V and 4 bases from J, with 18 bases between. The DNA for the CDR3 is TGTGCCAGCAGCCACCTCACAGGGAACGCGTACGAGCAGTACTTC. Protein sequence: CASSHLTGNAYEQYF.